This T cell receptor beta chain was sequenced during a study of brain T cells in children with intractable seizures. Between the trimmed V and J ends, which lost 4 bases and 5 bases, there was a span of 12 bases. The germline gives CDR1 SGHKS, CDR2 YYEKEE (reference sequence). This CDR3 contains 13 residues. The method was immunoSEQ multiplex PCR; TCRdb's version includes in-frame clones alone and lacks a portion of them. Of hundreds of thousands of clones in the sample, roughly 92% were seen once. Regarding time point: blood from clinic visit 5 months post-surgery; TSC patient then seizure free. The sequenced cases were selected for having the highest brain T cell transcript signatures. At least one anti-epileptic drug was given before surgery.

This specimen was peripheral blood, taken roughly 5 months after surgery. This receptor was obtained from a boy under two years old with tuberous sclerosis and intractable seizures. The chain is built from TRBV5-5 and TRBJ1-1; maybe TRBD1 (5 bases). The CDR3 loop is CASSPDIKTEAFF. The CDR3, as DNA: TGTGCCAGCAGCCCGGACATAAAGACTGAAGCTTTCTTT.